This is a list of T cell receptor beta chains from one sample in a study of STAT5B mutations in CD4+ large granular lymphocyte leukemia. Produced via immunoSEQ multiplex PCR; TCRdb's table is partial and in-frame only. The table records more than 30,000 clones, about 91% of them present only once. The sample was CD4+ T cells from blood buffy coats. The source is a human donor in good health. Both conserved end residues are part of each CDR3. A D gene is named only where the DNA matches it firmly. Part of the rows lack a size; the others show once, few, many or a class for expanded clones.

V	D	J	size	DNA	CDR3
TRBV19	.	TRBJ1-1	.	TGTGCCAGTAGTATATCTGTTCCCGGCTCTGAAGCTTTCTTT	CASSISVPGSEAFF
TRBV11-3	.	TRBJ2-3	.	TGTGCCAGCAGCCCCGTTAGCTGGGAAGGGACAGATACGCAGTATTTT	CASSPVSWEGTDTQYF
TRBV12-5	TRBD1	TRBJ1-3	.	TGTGCTAGTGGTTCAACAGGGGGCGGTGGAAACACCATATATTTT	CASGSTGGGGNTIYF
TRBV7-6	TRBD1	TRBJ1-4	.	TGTGCCAGCAGCTTAGAACCGGGACAGGGGAGGGAAAAACTGTTTTTT	CASSLEPGQGREKLFF
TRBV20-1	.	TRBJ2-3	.	TGCAGTGCGACGGGGGATACGCAGTATTTT	CSATGDTQYF
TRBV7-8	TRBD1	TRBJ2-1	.	TGTGCCAGCAGCACAGGGGGGACCGGCTCCTACAATGAGCAGTTCTTC	CASSTGGTGSYNEQFF
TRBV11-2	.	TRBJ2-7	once	TGTGCCAGCAGCCTTACGCCCTCGGACCAGCAGTACTTC	CASSLTPSDQQYF
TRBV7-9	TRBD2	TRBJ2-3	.	TGTGCCAGCAGCCTCCTAGGAGACGGGAGGAAATATTTT	CASSLLGDGRKYF
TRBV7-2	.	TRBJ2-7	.	TGTGCCAGCAGCTTAGTGGGGGATGGCGGGTACGAGCAGTACTTC	CASSLVGDGGYEQYF
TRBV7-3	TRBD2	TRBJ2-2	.	TGTGCCAGCAGCCCCACCCGGACTAGCGGGCTCACCGGGGAGCTGTTTTTT	CASSPTRTSGLTGELFF
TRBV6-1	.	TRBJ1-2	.	TGTGCCAGCAGTGAAGGTCCTATCTATGGCTACACCTTC	CASSEGPIYGYTF
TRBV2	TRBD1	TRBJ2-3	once	TGTGCCAGCAGTGAAGCGACAGGGTGGGTCACAGATACGCAGTATTTT	CASSEATGWVTDTQYF
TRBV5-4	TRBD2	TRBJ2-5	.	TGTGCCAGCAGCACCTTCAGTAGCGGGGGTGAGACCCAGTACTTC	CASSTFSSGGETQYF
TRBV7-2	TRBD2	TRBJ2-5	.	TGTGCCAGCAGCTTAGCGCTAGCGGGGGGAGAGACCCAGTACTTC	CASSLALAGGETQYF
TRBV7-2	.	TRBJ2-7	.	TGTGCCAGCAGCCACGCCGGGGGCGCGGGGGAGCAGTACTTC	CASSHAGGAGEQYF
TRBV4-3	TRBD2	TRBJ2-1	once	TGCGCCAGCAGCCTCGCACTAGCGGGGGTGGGGAGTGAGCAGTTCTTC	CASSLALAGVGSEQFF
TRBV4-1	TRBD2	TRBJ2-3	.	TGCGCCAGCAGCCGGGGACTTAGCGGGCTACGCTCCCGGGAAGATACGCAGTATTTT	CASSRGLSGLRSREDTQYF
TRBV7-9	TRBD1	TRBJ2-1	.	TGTGCCAGCACTTACCGGGGACAGCAATACAATGAGCAGTTCTTC	CASTYRGQQYNEQFF
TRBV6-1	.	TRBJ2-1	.	TGTGCCAGCAGTGAAAATTTCCAGGGAGTGTGGAATGAGCAGTTCTTC	CASSENFQGVWNEQFF
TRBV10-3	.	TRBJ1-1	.	TGTGCCCACCAGGGGCAGTTGAACACTGAAGCTTTCTTT	CAHQGQLNTEAFF
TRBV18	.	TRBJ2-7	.	TGTGCCAGCTCACCACTACAACAGGGCCCCTACGAGCAGTACTTC	CASSPLQQGPYEQYF
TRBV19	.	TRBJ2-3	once	TGTGCCAGTAGTAGAATTCCGGGCCGTCCAAGACCTTACACAGATACGCAGTATTTT	CASSRIPGRPRPYTDTQYF
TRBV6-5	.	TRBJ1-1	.	TGTGCCAGCAGTCCCGGGGCCGCTGAAGCTTTCTTT	CASSPGAAEAFF
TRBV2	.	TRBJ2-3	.	TGTGCCAGCGGCGAATGGTATTCAGATACGCAGTATTTT	CASGEWYSDTQYF
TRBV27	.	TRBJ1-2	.	TGTGCCAGCAGTTTATCGAGGTGGGGGGGCTACACCTTC	CASSLSRWGGYTF
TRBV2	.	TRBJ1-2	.	TGTGCCAGCAGATGGGGGGGAGGGAGCGGCTACACCTTC	CASRWGGGSGYTF
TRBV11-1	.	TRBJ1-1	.	TGTGCCAGCAGCTTTAGACCGAACGACGAAGCTTTCTTT	CASSFRPNDEAFF
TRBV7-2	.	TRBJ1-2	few	TGTGCCAGCAGCGCCTACCGGGATCTCTATGGCTACACCTTC	CASSAYRDLYGYTF
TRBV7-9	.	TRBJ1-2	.	TGTGCCAGCAGCTTTCTGGGTGGTGGTGGCTACACCTTC	CASSFLGGGGYTF
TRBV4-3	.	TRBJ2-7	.	TGCGCCAGCAGCCAAATAGACAGGCCCTACGAGCAGTACTTC	CASSQIDRPYEQYF
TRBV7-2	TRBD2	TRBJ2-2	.	TGTGCCGTTACCTCCCAGCGGGGGGGAACCGGGGAGCTGTTTTTT	CAVTSQRGGTGELFF
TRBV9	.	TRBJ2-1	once	TGTGCCAGCAGCGTAGTATCTAGTACCAATGAGCAGTTCTTC	CASSVVSSTNEQFF
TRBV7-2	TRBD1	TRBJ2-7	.	TGTGCCAGCAGCTTAGGGGACAGGGCAACTTACGAGCAGTACTTC	CASSLGDRATYEQYF
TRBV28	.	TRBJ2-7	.	TGTGCCAGCAGCTTGGGCGGAGGTAACCCCGTCTACGAGCAGTACTTC	CASSLGGGNPVYEQYF
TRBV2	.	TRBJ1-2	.	TGTGCCAGCACCCGGACACGGGGAAACTATGGCTACACCTTC	CASTRTRGNYGYTF
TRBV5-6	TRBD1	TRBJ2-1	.	TGTGCCAGCAGCTTGAAGGACAGGCCCTACAATGAGCAGTTCTTC	CASSLKDRPYNEQFF
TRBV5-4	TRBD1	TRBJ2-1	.	TGTGCCAGCAGCCTCTCTCCCGACAGGGTGAAGGATGAGCAGTTCTTC	CASSLSPDRVKDEQFF
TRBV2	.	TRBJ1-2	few	TGTGCCAGCAGTGCACTGGAATTGGGGGGCTACACCTTC	CASSALELGGYTF
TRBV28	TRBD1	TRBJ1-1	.	TGTGCCAGCAGTTTATACCGACAGGGGGCTTTCTTT	CASSLYRQGAFF
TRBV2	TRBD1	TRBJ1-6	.	TGTGCCAGCAACGGACAGGGAAATTCACCCCTCCACTTT	CASNGQGNSPLHF
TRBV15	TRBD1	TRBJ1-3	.	TGTGCCACCTCAGGGGGGCGAAACACCATATATTTT	CATSGGRNTIYF
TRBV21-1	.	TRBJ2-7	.	TGTGCCAGAACGGGAGACACTCACTACGAGCAGTACTTC	CARTGDTHYEQYF
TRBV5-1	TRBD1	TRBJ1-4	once	TGCGCCAGCAGCCCGAAACCGGGACAGGAGGAAAAACTGTTTTTT	CASSPKPGQEEKLFF
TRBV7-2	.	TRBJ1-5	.	TGTGCCAGCAGCTTACGGGGAGGCAATCAGCCCCAGCATTTT	CASSLRGGNQPQHF
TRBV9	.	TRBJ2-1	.	TGTGCCAGCAGCGTCGGGTCTAGCGCCTACAATGAGCAGTTCTTC	CASSVGSSAYNEQFF
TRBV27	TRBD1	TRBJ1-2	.	TGTGCCAGCAGTTTCAGCAGGGGGCGGGATGGCTACACCTTC	CASSFSRGRDGYTF
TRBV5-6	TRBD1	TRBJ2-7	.	TGTGCCAGCAGTGTAGGGGACAGGACCTCCTACGAGCAGTACTTC	CASSVGDRTSYEQYF
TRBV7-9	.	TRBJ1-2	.	TGTGCCAGCAGCTTAGGGTCAGGTCGTGGCTACACCTTC	CASSLGSGRGYTF
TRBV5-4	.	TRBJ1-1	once	TGTGCCAGCAGCTTGAGTAGGGGTTCTATCACTGAAGCTTTCTTT	CASSLSRGSITEAFF
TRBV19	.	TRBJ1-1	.	TGTGCCAGTATGCCTGGAATTTCGTACACTGAAGCTTTCTTT	CASMPGISYTEAFF